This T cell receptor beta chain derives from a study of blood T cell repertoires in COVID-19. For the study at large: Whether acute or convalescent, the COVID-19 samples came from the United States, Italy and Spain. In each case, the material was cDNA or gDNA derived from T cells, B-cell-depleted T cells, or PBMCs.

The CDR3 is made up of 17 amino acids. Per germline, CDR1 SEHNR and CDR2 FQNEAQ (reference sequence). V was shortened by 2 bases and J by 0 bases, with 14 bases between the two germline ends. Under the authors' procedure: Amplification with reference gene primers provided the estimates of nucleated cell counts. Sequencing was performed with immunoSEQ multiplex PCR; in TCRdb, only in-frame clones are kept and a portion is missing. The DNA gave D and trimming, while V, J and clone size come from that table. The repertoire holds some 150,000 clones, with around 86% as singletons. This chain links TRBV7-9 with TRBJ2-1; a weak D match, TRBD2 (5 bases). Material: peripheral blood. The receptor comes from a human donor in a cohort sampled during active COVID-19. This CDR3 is CASSLSLAGVSYNEQFF. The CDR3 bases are TGTGCCAGCAGCTTAAGTCTAGCCGGGGTCTCCTACAATGAGCAGTTCTTC.